This T cell receptor (beta chain) was recorded in a study of blood T cell repertoires in COVID-19. Background on the study: Italy, Spain and the United States were the sources of the convalescent and acute COVID-19 samples. In each case, the material was cDNA or gDNA derived from T cells, B-cell-depleted T cells, or PBMCs.

Original methodology: For nucleated cells, counts were estimated from reference gene primer amplification. Using immunoSEQ multiplex PCR, the repertoire was profiled, and TCRdb retains in-frame clones only, with some absent. The V and J calls and the clone size are those of that table, but D and trimming were determined from the DNA. The table shows 90,000 or so clones, with roughly 89% occurring only once. Seattle participants joined during active infection and were tracked over time. This TCR derives from a woman aged 55 to 70 with COVID-19, enrolled during active disease. Material for sequencing was peripheral blood.

CDR3 residues: CASSQSGTTGYGYTF. The CDR3 bases are TGTGCCAGCAGTCAATCAGGGACAACAGGCTATGGCTACACCTTC. This chain joins TRBV6-5 and TRBJ1-2; tentatively, D is TRBD1 (6 bases). CDR3 size: 15 residues. Germline CDR1 MNHEY, CDR2 SVGAGI. Trimming shortened V by 5 bases and J by 4 bases, and 17 bases separated the two germline ends.